A selection of T cell receptor beta chains follows, all from one sample in a study of T cell responses to AZD1222 COVID-19 vaccine. Measured with immunoSEQ multiplex PCR; TCRdb has only the in-frame clones, and not every one. The sample lists approximately 110,000 clones; 82% were seen once. The sequencing used peripheral blood, collected on day 0 of AZD1222 vaccination. All receptors derive from an adult in good health. CDR3s include the opening cysteine and the closing phenylalanine or tryptophan. Where a row states a size, it is once, few, many or the class of an expanded clone; other rows omit it.

j_call: TRBJ2-7; clone_size: -; v_call: TRBV19; cdr3_aa: CASSPTGTGSSYEQYF
j_call: TRBJ1-5; clone_size: -; v_call: TRBV19; cdr3_aa: CASSIISGGSSNQPQHF
j_call: TRBJ2-1; clone_size: -; v_call: TRBV5-1; cdr3_aa: CASSSAGGVYNEQFF
j_call: TRBJ2-5; clone_size: many; v_call: TRBV5-1; cdr3_aa: CASSLAPGLQETQYF
j_call: TRBJ2-7; clone_size: -; v_call: TRBV12-5; cdr3_aa: CASGLVTPRGRGGDEQYF
j_call: TRBJ1-1; clone_size: -; v_call: TRBV6-5; cdr3_aa: CASSYDDRGTEAFF
j_call: TRBJ1-1; clone_size: -; v_call: TRBV7-2; cdr3_aa: CASSLDRTNTEAFF
j_call: TRBJ1-4; clone_size: -; v_call: TRBV10-2; cdr3_aa: CASLDRGRGKLFF
j_call: TRBJ1-6; clone_size: -; v_call: TRBV6-5; cdr3_aa: CASTLGLNNSPLHF
j_call: TRBJ2-7; clone_size: -; v_call: TRBV19; cdr3_aa: CASSITPRDYEQYF
j_call: TRBJ1-5; clone_size: -; v_call: TRBV5-4; cdr3_aa: CASSPGGDQPQHF
j_call: TRBJ1-5; clone_size: -; v_call: TRBV4-2; cdr3_aa: CASSQDYRVSNQPQHF
j_call: TRBJ2-7; clone_size: once; v_call: TRBV5-4; cdr3_aa: CASSLREDVGRASNEQYF